Shown below are 16 T cell receptor beta chains from a single sample sequenced in a study of T cells after yellow fever vaccination. Using its own MiXCR run on the 5' RACE reads, TCRdb lists one record per CDR3 protein. The table records 500,000 to 650,000 distinct CDR3 sequences, over 9% of them present only once. Sequencing used PBMCs, obtained on the day of the yellow fever booster vaccination. The receptors here all came from a man under 40 who received the YFV17D yellow fever vaccine.

The chain is built from TRBV6-5 and TRBJ1-1; D ambiguous. The CDR3 has 15 amino acids. The germline V gene has CDR1 MNHEY and CDR2 SVGAGI. Trimming stripped 5 bases from V and 4 bases from J, with 17 bases between. The CDR3 here is CASSNPPGVATEAFF. DNA of the CDR3: TGTGCCAGCAGTAACCCCCCCGGGGTAGCCACTGAAGCTTTCTTT.

The table lists this clonotype with a few counts. V gene TRBV9 combines with J gene TRBJ2-2; TRBD2 agrees at 11 bases. This CDR3 is built from 16 residues. CDR1 and CDR2 from the germline V gene are SGDLS and YYNGEE. After removal of 3 bases from V and 8 bases from J, the junction contained 9 bases not matched to a gene. Written as DNA, the CDR3 is TGTGCCAGCAGCGCTCTAGCGGGAGGAATAGGGGGGGAGCTGTTTTTT. Translated, it gives CASSALAGGIGGELFF.

As DNA, the CDR3 is TGTGCCAGCAGCGAAAACGGGGGGCAGTTCTTC. It codes for CASSENGGQFF. V gene TRBV7-8 combines with J gene TRBJ2-1; weak D call: TRBD2 (6 bases). V lost 5 bases and J lost 12, with 11 bases in between. The CDR3 totals 11 residues. CDR1 SGHVS and CDR2 FQNEAQ come from the germline V gene. The full variable domain, completed using reference TRBV7-8 and TRBJ2-1, is GAGVSQSPRYKVAKRGQDVALRCDPISGHVSLFWYQQALGQGPEFLTYFQNEAQLDKSGLPSDRFFAERPEGSVSTLKIQRTQQEDSAVYLCASSENGGQFFGPGTRLTVL.

The rearrangement uses TRBV6-2 or TRBV6-3 and TRBJ2-3, with 7 positions matching TRBD2. Germline values: CDR1 MNHEY, CDR2 SVGEGT. This CDR3 comprises 15 residues. V shed 4 bases, J shed 3 bases, and the junction held 7 bases outside the gene matches. Here the CDR3 DNA reads TGTGCCAGCAGTTGGGAGGGCCCGCGGACAGATACGCAGTATTTT. Its protein is CASSWEGPRTDTQYF.

V usage is TRBV27 and J usage is TRBJ2-4; TRBD1 aligns across 9 bases. Unmatched junction bases numbered 6, after V lost 2 bases and J lost 1 base. Germline values: CDR1 MNHEY, CDR2 SMNVEV (reference sequence). The CDR3 runs to 17 residues. CDR3 region: CASSLDGTGRAKNIQYF. CDR3 DNA sequence: TGTGCCAGCAGTTTAGACGGGACAGGGAGGGCCAAAAACATTCAGTACTTC.

The chain recombines TRBV27 with TRBJ2-3; weak D call: TRBD1 (6 bases). CDR3 length: 17 amino acids. V was shortened by 4 bases and J by 0 bases, with 17 bases between the two germline ends. Germline assignment: CDR1 MNHEY and CDR2 SMNVEV (reference sequence). In DNA form, the CDR3 reads TGTGCCAGCAGTTCAAAAGAACAGGGTCCTAGCACAGATACGCAGTATTTT. This codes for CASSSKEQGPSTDTQYF.

Only a few counts were recorded for this clonotype. The chain uses TRBV20-1 and TRBJ2-3; 10 positions match TRBD2. The junction had 7 bases not matched to a gene; V was cut back by 3 bases and J by 4 bases. The CDR3 is 15 amino acids. CDR1 DFQATT and CDR2 SNEGSKA come from the germline V gene (reference sequence). The CDR3 sequence is CSASTSGNFADTQYF. The CDR3 bases are TGCAGTGCTAGTACTAGCGGGAATTTCGCAGATACGCAGTATTTT.

This clonotype was counted between two and nine times. The chain couples TRBV6-1 to TRBJ1-5, with TRBD1 as a possible D gene (6 bases). Germline V gene lookup returns CDR1 MNHNS and CDR2 SASEGT. V was cut by 10 bases and J by 3 bases, with 10 bases left in between. The CDR3 is made up of 12 amino acids. The CDR3 region is CATRTANQPQHF. CDR3 DNA sequence: TGTGCCACCCGGACAGCCAATCAGCCCCAGCATTTT.

This chain connects TRBV28 to TRBJ2-7, with 9 nucleotides matching TRBD1. Losses at the gene ends were 6 bases for V and 4 bases for J; bases not matched to a gene: 10. Germline V gives CDR1 MDHEN, CDR2 SYDVKM. The CDR3 is made up of 15 amino acids. CDR3 amino acids: CASRTGQGTVYEQYF. The DNA for the CDR3 is TGTGCCAGCAGGACCGGACAGGGGACGGTATACGAGCAGTACTTC.

The J gene is TRBJ2-5, the V gene TRBV11-2; 9 nucleotides agree with TRBD2. This CDR3 spans 17 amino acids. Germline V gene sequence: CDR1 SGHAT, CDR2 FQNNGV. Trimming took 5 bases from V and 2 from J; bases not matched to a gene: 12. As DNA, the CDR3 is TGTGCCAGCAGCCGCGAGGGAGCGGGAGGCCCACAAGAGACCCAGTACTTC. It codes for CASSREGAGGPQETQYF.

This clonotype was counted a few times. The genes are TRBV19 and TRBJ1-2; 8 bases fit TRBD1. The CDR3 is made up of 15 amino acids. Trimming took 7 bases from V and 5 from J; bases not matched to a gene: 12. The germline V gene encodes CDR1 LNHDA and CDR2 SQIVND (reference sequence). CDR3 nucleotide sequence: TGTGCCAGTACCCTGAGGGACAGGATTTCATATGGCTACACCTTC. The encoded protein is CASTLRDRISYGYTF. Based on the CDR3 plus reference TRBV19 and TRBJ1-2, the full variable domain is DGGITQSPKYLFRKEGQNVTLSCEQNLNHDAMYWYRQDPGQGLRLIYYSQIVNDFQKGDIAEGYSVSREKKESFPLTVTSAQKNPTAFYLCASTLRDRISYGYTFGSGTRLTVV.

The CDR3 reads CASSPETSYHNEQFF. In DNA, the CDR3 is TGTGCCAGTAGTCCCGAGACTAGCTACCACAATGAGCAGTTCTTC. The chain has TRBV19 and TRBJ2-1; 7 bases line up with TRBD2. The ends lost 5 bases at V and 5 bases at J; junction bases unmatched: 9. The germline gives CDR1 LNHDA, CDR2 SQIVND (reference sequence). The CDR3 loop spans 15 amino acids. Full variable domain (missing parts from reference TRBV19 and TRBJ2-1): DGGITQSPKYLFRKEGQNVTLSCEQNLNHDAMYWYRQDPGQGLRLIYYSQIVNDFQKGDIAEGYSVSREKKESFPLTVTSAQKNPTAFYLCASSPETSYHNEQFFGPGTRLTVL.

This chain joins TRBV28 and TRBJ2-7; weak D call: TRBD2 (7 bases). V shed 7 bases and J shed 2 bases, with 12 bases lying between them. Germline CDR1 reads MDHEN; CDR2 reads SYDVKM. The CDR3 extends over 13 amino acids. The DNA of the CDR3 is TGTGCCAGCACCTTGGGGGGGCCCTACGAGCAGTACTTC. This gives the protein CASTLGGPYEQYF.

The chain recombines TRBV20-1 with TRBJ2-1; 10 bases align to TRBD1. V shed 3 bases, J shed 3 bases, and the junction held 5 bases outside the gene matches. The CDR3 spans 15 residues. Germline V gene lookup returns CDR1 DFQATT and CDR2 SNEGSKA (reference sequence). CDR3 nucleotides: TGCAGTGCTAGGTTGGGACAGGGGCTCTACAATGAGCAGTTCTTC. Protein product: CSARLGQGLYNEQFF.

J is TRBJ2-6 and V is TRBV7-3, with D perhaps TRBD1 (6 bases). V was trimmed by 5 bases and J by 2 bases, leaving 13 bases between them. Germline CDR1 is SGHTA and CDR2 is FQGTGA. The CDR3 extends over 16 amino acids. The CDR3 sequence is CASSHHRDTGANVLTF. CDR3 nucleotides: TGTGCCAGCAGCCACCACAGGGATACTGGGGCCAACGTCCTGACTTTC.

There are a few counts of this clonotype. The CDR3 DNA is TGTGCCAGCACCCAAGGGACTTCTCTTAGGGCCGGGGAGCTGTTTTTT. Translation: CASTQGTSLRAGELFF. The chain employs TRBV6-1 and TRBJ2-2; maybe TRBD2 (6 bases). This CDR3 region has 16 residues. V lost 7 bases and J 6 bases, leaving 21 bases between the germline ends. Germline lookup yields CDR1 MNHNS and CDR2 SASEGT.